The entry below describes one TCR beta chain. Antigen unknown. This entry belongs to a study of T cells expressing NK-cell markers. Synthesis of TCR beta cDNA relied on 5'RACE template switching carrying UMIs. Reanalyzing the 5' RACE reads, TCRdb keeps one entry per CDR3 protein, without DNA. Its clone listing holds about 260,000 distinct CDR3 sequences. The CDR3 covers 16 residues. Germline V CDR1 and CDR2: SGHRS, YFSETQ. Whole-study findings and limits: For a few donors, these clonotypes were likewise the leading ones in the CD3+CD56-NKG2C+ fraction.

The chain has TRBV5-1 and TRBJ2-3; TCRdb proposes TRBD2, but this gene call is untestable without DNA. Source material: blood T cells: a sorted CD56 or NKG2C T cell subset, CD4+ or CD8+ T cells, or bulk PBMC T cells (not recorded which). The receptor was isolated from a man between 18 and 29 years old in good health. CDR3 loop: CASSLGVAGDSDTQYF.